A selection of T cell receptor beta chains follows, all from one sample in a study of cytomegalovirus exposure and HLA in healthy donors. Clones were sequenced by immunoSEQ multiplex PCR, and TCRdb holds only the in-frame ones, with some missing. Counted here are fewer than 90,000 clones, about 75% occurring once; the ten biggest clones make up around 10%. Input material: PBMCs. These receptors came from a man under 40 in good health and CMV-seropositive. The CDR3 runs from the conserved cysteine through the conserved F or W.

v_call	j_call	cdr3_aa
TRBV5-1	TRBJ2-7	CASSLLWGPAYEQYF
TRBV6-5	TRBJ2-7	CASSQSGGAWYEQYF
TRBV6-1	TRBJ1-5	CASKGTGDSQPQHF
TRBV5-1	TRBJ2-1	CASTLRTSGGTMRQFF
TRBV5-6	TRBJ1-5	CASSYRTGGDQPQHF
TRBV9	TRBJ1-2	CASSVAGQGAMRGYTF
TRBV9	TRBJ2-2	CASSVAVTGELFF
TRBV30	TRBJ2-7	CAWTPLAGGYPYEQYF
TRBV6-5	TRBJ1-6	CASSYETGQSSPLHF
TRBV5-1	TRBJ2-3	CASSLGQGGPTDTQYF
TRBV25-1	TRBJ1-2	CASLSTSGQAGFGYTF
TRBV7-3	TRBJ2-3	CASSLNPGGTDTQYF
TRBV5-8	TRBJ1-3	CASSPDREYTIYF
TRBV4-2	TRBJ2-3	CASSPISSGGSDTQYF
TRBV25-1	TRBJ2-3	CASSGSGGAGDTQYF
TRBV27	TRBJ1-6	CASSGTGVLSYNSPLHF
TRBV9	TRBJ2-2	CASSSYSAGELFF
TRBV7-8	TRBJ2-2	CASSPRTGGFANTGELFF
TRBV5-1	TRBJ1-1	CASSLNIPNTEAFF
TRBV7-6	TRBJ2-7	CASSLGGGENYEQYF
TRBV7-3	TRBJ2-1	CASSLGAGATYNEQFF
TRBV5-5	TRBJ2-1	CASRRTGSNEQFF
TRBV7-2	TRBJ1-6	CASSHGQELYNSPLHF
TRBV6-4	TRBJ2-3	CASSISGGGTDTQYF
TRBV30	TRBJ2-3	CAWNRGSTDTQYF
TRBV6-1	TRBJ2-2	CASSEAGTGVGFPGELFF
TRBV7-6	TRBJ2-7	CASSPHKGGPYEQYF
TRBV6-5	TRBJ2-3	CASSYYGDRGADTQYF
TRBV4-3	TRBJ2-1	CASSQVNGDYNEQFF
TRBV15	TRBJ2-7	CATSRDRQGAYEQYF
TRBV7-9	TRBJ2-5	CASSLAPGGQETQYF